These 32 T cell receptor beta chains were sequenced from one sample in a study of cytomegalovirus exposure and HLA in healthy donors. Amplification used 60 Vbeta primers and 13 Jbeta primers. Clones were read by immunoSEQ multiplex PCR, and TCRdb kept only the in-frame ones, dropping some. Of about 150,000 clones listed, roughly three quarters are singletons. Sequencing was carried out using PBMCs. All receptors come from a man aged 25 to 40 in good health and CMV-seropositive.

The gene calls are TRBV7-9 and TRBJ1-4; 10 bases agree with TRBD1. Germline CDR1 is SEHNR and CDR2 is FQNEAQ (reference sequence). The V segment lost 4 bases and the J segment 4 bases; nucleotides outside the gene matches: 3. The CDR3 is 15 amino acids. The CDR3 nucleotides are TGTGCCAGCAGCTGGACAGGGGGAGGTAATGAAAAACTGTTTTTT. Its protein product is CASSWTGGGNEKLFF. Based on the CDR3 plus reference TRBV7-9 and TRBJ1-4, the full variable domain is DTGVSQNPRHKITKRGQNVTFRCDPISEHNRLYWYRQTLGQGPEFLTYFQNEAQLEKSRLLSDRFSAERPKGSFSTLEIQRTEQGDSAMYLCASSWTGGGNEKLFFGSGTQLSVL.

The V and J genes are TRBV19 and TRBJ2-7, with D perhaps TRBD1 (5 bases). The CDR3 is made up of 14 amino acids. Trimming shortened V by 5 bases and J by 0 bases, and 11 bases separated the two germline ends. The germline V gene has CDR1 LNHDA and CDR2 SQIVND (reference sequence). This chain's CDR3 is CASSPGISSYEQYF. DNA for the CDR3: TGTGCCAGTAGTCCAGGGATCTCCTCCTACGAGCAGTACTTC. Filled out from reference TRBV19 and TRBJ2-7, the complete variable domain reads DGGITQSPKYLFRKEGQNVTLSCEQNLNHDAMYWYRQDPGQGLRLIYYSQIVNDFQKGDIAEGYSVSREKKESFPLTVTSAQKNPTAFYLCASSPGISSYEQYFGPGTRLTVT.

The chain combines TRBV10-3 with TRBJ2-3, with a weak D call TRBD1 (7 bases). The V gene's germline CDR1 is ENHRY and CDR2 SYGVKD. This CDR3 region has 15 residues. V gave up 2 bases and J gave up 4 bases, with 13 bases separating them. In DNA, the CDR3 is TGTGCCATCAGTGAGGCGGGGACAGTCGCAGATACGCAGTATTTT. This encodes CAISEAGTVADTQYF.

This rearrangement joins TRBV5-1 to TRBJ2-1; 12 bases are shared with TRBD2. This CDR3 is 15 amino acids long. J gave up 7 bases and V 4 bases, and 6 bases lay outside the gene matches. The germline CDR1 and CDR2 sequences are SGHRS and YFSETQ. CDR3 DNA sequence: TGCGCCAGCAGCCTAGGACTAGCGGGGCAGAATGAGCAGTTCTTC. Translating it yields CASSLGLAGQNEQFF. The entire variable domain, with the rest obtained from reference TRBV5-1 and TRBJ2-1, is as follows: KAGVTQTPRYLIKTRGQQVTLSCSPISGHRSVSWYQQTPGQGLQFLFEYFSETQRNKGNFPGRFSGRQFSNSRSEMNVSTLELGDSALYLCASSLGLAGQNEQFFGPGTRLTVL.

This chain connects TRBV4-2 to TRBJ2-3; 10 positions agree with TRBD2. V was pared by 2 bases and J by 8 bases, with 7 bases of the junction left unmatched. This CDR3 comprises 15 residues. CDR1 LGHNA and CDR2 YNFKEQ come from the germline V gene. This CDR3 is CASSQLLAGASTQYF. The CDR3 nucleotides read TGTGCCAGCAGCCAATTGCTAGCGGGAGCGTCTACGCAGTATTTT.

This chain uses TRBV18 with TRBJ2-7, with D perhaps matching TRBD1 (5 bases). CDR3 size: 14 residues. With 6 bases removed from V and 1 base from J, the gap between germline ends came to 13 bases. From germline, CDR1 is KGHSH and CDR2 LQKENI. This CDR3 reads CASSSGAQSYEQYF. The CDR3 DNA reads as TGTGCCAGCTCGTCTGGGGCGCAATCCTACGAGCAGTACTTC.

This clone was picked up a small number of times. This sequence joins TRBV9 and TRBJ2-7; D unclear. The CDR3 length is 14 residues. V lost 0 bases and J lost 0, with 7 bases in between. The germline V gene has CDR1 SGDLS and CDR2 YYNGEE. The CDR3 DNA follows: TGTGCCAGCAGCGTAGACCTTAGCTCCTACGAGCAGTACTTC. Translating it yields CASSVDLSSYEQYF.

The chain combines TRBV2 with TRBJ2-1, with 7 positions matching TRBD1. The CDR3 totals 15 residues. CDR1 is SNHLY, CDR2 FYNNEI, per germline. The V segment lost 0 bases and the J segment 4 bases; nucleotides outside the gene matches: 3. CDR3 coding DNA: TGTGCCAGCAGTGAAGCGGGACAGAGATACAATGAGCAGTTCTTC. It encodes CASSEAGQRYNEQFF.

The chain uses TRBV6-1 and TRBJ2-6, with D uncertain. The V end lost 4 bases, the J end lost 0 bases, and 7 bases lay between the germline ends. Germline CDR1 MNHNS, CDR2 SASEGT. This CDR3 is built from 15 residues. The chain's CDR3 is CASSAGSSGANVLTF. In DNA form, the CDR3 reads TGTGCCAGCAGTGCCGGTAGCTCTGGGGCCAACGTCCTGACTTTC.

The chain carries TRBV11-1 and TRBJ2-5; D is ambiguous. The CDR3 has 11 residues. The germline gives CDR1 SGHAT, CDR2 FQDESV (reference sequence). The germline V and J ends were trimmed by 5 bases and 10 bases, with 11 bases remaining between them. The CDR3 sequence is CASSHEAVQYF. DNA of the CDR3: TGTGCCAGCAGCCACGAGGCGGTCCAGTACTTC.

The chain employs TRBV6-6 and TRBJ2-7; 9 nucleotides match TRBD2. Germline V gene data show CDR1 as MNHNY and CDR2 as SVGAGI (reference sequence). This CDR3 region has 16 residues. The trim removed 4 bases at V and 5 bases at J, leaving 12 bases unmatched. The CDR3 protein is CASSSSRLAGAHEQYF. DNA of the CDR3: TGTGCCAGCAGTTCCTCCCGCTTAGCGGGAGCCCACGAGCAGTACTTC.

This clone appeared a few times. The CDR3 nucleotides are TGCGCCAGCAGCCCGACACGAGCCTCTGGGGCCAACGTCCTGACTTTC. As protein: CASSPTRASGANVLTF. J is TRBJ2-6 and V is TRBV5-1; D ambiguous. Trimming pared 4 bases from V and 0 bases from J, leaving 11 bases between. Germline V gene lookup returns CDR1 SGHRS and CDR2 YFSETQ. The CDR3 has 16 amino acids.

The chain is built from TRBV28 and TRBJ2-3; 8 nucleotides line up with TRBD2. Germline CDR1 is MDHEN and CDR2 is SYDVKM. The junction had 3 bases not matched to a gene; V was cut back by 4 bases and J by 3 bases. The CDR3 spans 14 residues. CDR3 coding DNA: TGTGCCAGCAGTTGGGCTAGCGGGACAGATACGCAGTATTTT. This sequence encodes CASSWASGTDTQYF.

The chain is built from TRBV6-6 and TRBJ1-4; D ambiguous. Germline V CDR1 and CDR2: MNHNY, SVGAGI (reference sequence). The CDR3 loop spans 14 amino acids. Trimming removed 2 bases at V and 7 bases at J, with 11 bases between. DNA for the CDR3: TGTGCCAGCAGTTACCCTGGGGAGGGTGAAAAACTGTTTTTT. Its protein is CASSYPGEGEKLFF.

The chain employs TRBV5-1 and TRBJ2-7, with D maybe TRBD2 (6 bases). The CDR3 extends over 16 amino acids. Trimming took off 4 bases at V and 0 bases at J, with 17 bases between the two ends. Germline lookup yields CDR1 SGHRS and CDR2 YFSETQ. The chain's CDR3 is CASSPIPGTSSYEQYF. The CDR3 region has the DNA TGCGCCAGCAGCCCCATCCCCGGGACTTCCTCCTACGAGCAGTACTTC.

The chain employs TRBV21-1 and TRBJ1-1. TRBV21-1 is classified as a pseudogene. The CDR3 contains 14 residues. The CDR3: CASSKLHRGAEAFF. In DNA, the CDR3 is TGTGCCAGCAGCAAACTCCACCGGGGGGCTGAAGCTTTCTTT.

This clone was detected only a few times. The chain has TRBV7-2 and TRBJ1-1; D is undetermined. Per the germline V gene, CDR1 is SGHTA and CDR2 is FQGNSA. This CDR3 has 15 amino acids. Trimming took 1 base from V and 3 from J, leaving 12 bases between them. The CDR3 region is CASSLDRGLDTEAFF. CDR3 nucleotide sequence: TGTGCCAGCAGCTTAGACCGAGGTTTGGACACTGAAGCTTTCTTT.

The chain combines TRBV14 with TRBJ1-1; D ambiguous. The ends were cut back, 5 bases at V and 3 bases at J, with 10 bases in the middle. CDR3 size: 13 residues. CDR1 is SGHDN, CDR2 FVKESK, per germline. CDR3 residues: CASSYLRDTEAFF. In DNA, the CDR3 is TGTGCCAGCAGCTACCTGAGGGACACTGAAGCTTTCTTT.

This clone has more than one count but fewer than ten. The J gene is TRBJ2-7, the V gene TRBV5-5, with TRBD1 as a possible D gene (7 bases). Germline V lookup: CDR1 SGHKS, CDR2 YYEKEE (reference sequence). The CDR3 has 17 residues. V was shortened by 5 bases and J by 2 bases, with 23 bases between the two germline ends. The CDR3 DNA reads as TGTGCCAGCAGACTGGGGGACTCCGGGACAGCGACCTACGAGCAGTACTTC. This codes for CASRLGDSGTATYEQYF.

The V gene is TRBV5-1, the J gene TRBJ2-1, with 9 bases aligning to TRBD2. Germline V CDR1 and CDR2: SGHRS, YFSETQ. This CDR3 is built from 17 residues. The V gene end was trimmed by 0 bases and the J gene end by 0 bases; junction bases not matched to a gene: 4. CDR3 loop: CASSLETSGSSYNEQFF. The DNA for the CDR3 is TGCGCCAGCAGCTTGGAGACTAGCGGAAGCTCCTACAATGAGCAGTTCTTC.

Only a few counts were recorded for this clone. This chain links TRBV7-9 with TRBJ1-4; the D is unclear. Trimming removed 5 bases from V and 7 bases from J, with 11 bases in between. Per germline, CDR1 SEHNR and CDR2 FQNEAQ (reference sequence). This CDR3 is 13 amino acids long. Here the CDR3 reads CASSTPSGEKLFF. The CDR3 region has the DNA TGTGCCAGCAGCACCCCGTCGGGTGAAAAACTGTTTTTT.

J is TRBJ2-1 and V is TRBV29-1; 7 bases line up with TRBD1. The V gene's germline CDR1 is SQVTM and CDR2 ANQGSEA. V lost 3 bases and J lost 9; bases outside the gene matches: 5. The CDR3 totals 12 residues. The CDR3 protein is CSVEVDRLEQFF. CDR3 nucleotide sequence: TGCAGCGTTGAGGTGGACAGGCTTGAGCAGTTCTTC.

The chain uses TRBV27 and TRBJ2-7; TRBD1 might be the D (5 bases). CDR3 size: 15 residues. Per germline, CDR1 MNHEY and CDR2 SMNVEV (reference sequence). V was clipped by 5 bases and J by 3 bases, with 17 bases between them. This chain's CDR3 is CASSARGLQVYEQYF. CDR3 coding DNA: TGTGCCAGCAGTGCACGCGGTTTACAGGTCTACGAGCAGTACTTC.

The genes are TRBV20-1 and TRBJ2-7; D is perhaps TRBD1 (5 bases). Deletions cut 5 bases from V and 4 bases from J, with 9 bases between. This CDR3 region has 11 residues. CDR1 DFQATT and CDR2 SNEGSKA come from the germline V gene (reference sequence). The CDR3 coding sequence is TGCAGTGCTTCCGCAGGGTACGAGCAGTACTTC. This translates into CSASAGYEQYF.

The chain carries TRBV13 and TRBJ1-1; 9 bases are shared with TRBD1. The CDR3 extends over 13 amino acids. CDR1 and CDR2 (germline): PRHDT, FYEKMQ (reference sequence). After removal of 5 bases from V and 8 bases from J, the junction contained 6 bases not matched to a gene. The CDR3 reads CASSVNRGREAFF. The CDR3, as DNA: TGTGCCAGCAGCGTCAACAGGGGGCGCGAAGCTTTCTTT.

V and J are TRBV28 and TRBJ2-7; 10 positions match TRBD2. V lost 5 bases, J lost 2 bases, and 18 bases stayed unmatched. Germline CDR1 and CDR2: MDHEN and SYDVKM. This CDR3 is built from 19 residues. CDR3: CASSELPGTSAVLTYEQYF. CDR3 bases: TGTGCCAGCAGTGAGCTCCCCGGGACTAGCGCAGTACTTACCTACGAGCAGTACTTC.

This clone occurred once. This chain uses TRBV7-3 with TRBJ2-7; TRBD1 agrees at 10 bases. The CDR3 runs to 14 residues. Germline V gene sequence: CDR1 SGHTA, CDR2 FQGTGA. Trimming removed 4 bases from V and 2 bases from J; junction bases left unmatched: 2. Here the CDR3 reads CASSSGQGAYEQYF. CDR3 coding DNA: TGTGCCAGCAGCTCAGGACAGGGGGCCTACGAGCAGTACTTC.

The chain links TRBV10-3 to TRBJ2-7, with 9 bases matching TRBD1. The CDR3 totals 14 residues. The trim removed 11 bases at V and 2 bases at J, leaving 10 bases unmatched. The germline V gene encodes CDR1 ENHRY and CDR2 SYGVKD. The CDR3 DNA reads as TGTGCCCTAAGGGGGGGACAGGGTCCCTACGAGCAGTACTTC. It encodes CALRGGQGPYEQYF.

The gene calls are TRBV27 and TRBJ2-1; 8 bases align to TRBD2. The CDR3 covers 14 residues. J lost 4 bases, V lost 11 bases, and 10 bases had no gene match. CDR1 and CDR2 from the germline V gene are MNHEY and SMNVEV (reference sequence). The CDR3 DNA is TGTGCCCGCCCTGGTCGGGAGGGTTACAATGAGCAGTTCTTC. This codes for CARPGREGYNEQFF.

V usage is TRBV2 and J usage is TRBJ2-1, with 9 bases identical to TRBD2. Losses at the gene ends were 2 bases for V and 5 bases for J; bases not matched to a gene: 10. There are 17 residues in the CDR3. CDR1 is SNHLY and CDR2 is FYNNEI in the germline V gene. CDR3 residues: CASSETVAGDLNNEQFF. CDR3 bases: TGTGCCAGCAGTGAAACGGTAGCGGGGGACCTAAACAATGAGCAGTTCTTC.

The chain is built from TRBV20-1 and TRBJ2-7; D ambiguous. The CDR3 runs to 11 residues. The V and J ends lost 7 bases and 0 bases respectively, with 7 bases between them. The germline gives CDR1 DFQATT, CDR2 SNEGSKA (reference sequence). The CDR3 sequence: CSGSFSYEQYF. The CDR3 DNA follows: TGCAGTGGTAGCTTCTCCTACGAGCAGTACTTC.

The chain carries TRBV20-1 and TRBJ1-4; D uncertain. This CDR3 region has 10 residues. The V end was cut by 7 bases, the J end by 4 bases, with 4 bases between. Germline V gene data show CDR1 as DFQATT and CDR2 as SNEGSKA (reference sequence). DNA for the CDR3: TGCAGTGTCTATAATGAAAAACTGTTTTTT. The encoded protein is CSVYNEKLFF.